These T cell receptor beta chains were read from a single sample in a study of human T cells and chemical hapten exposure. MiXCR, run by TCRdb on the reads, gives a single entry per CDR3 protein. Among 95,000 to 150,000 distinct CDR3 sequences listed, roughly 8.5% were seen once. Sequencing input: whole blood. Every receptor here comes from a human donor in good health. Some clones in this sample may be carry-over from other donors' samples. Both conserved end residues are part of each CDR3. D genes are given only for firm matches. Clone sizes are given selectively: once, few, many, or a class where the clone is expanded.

cdr3_aa: CASAAVRGSDTQYF
cdr3_nt: TGTGCCAGCGCAGCCGTCCGGGGGTCAGATACGCAGTATTTT
clone_size: few
d_call: .
j_call: TRBJ2-3
cdr3_length: 14
v_call: TRBV7-3

cdr3_aa: CASSPRGQGNQPQHF
cdr3_nt: TGTGCCAGCAGTCCCCGCGGACAGGGCAATCAGCCCCAGCATTTT
clone_size: many
d_call: TRBD1
j_call: TRBJ1-5
cdr3_length: 15
v_call: TRBV12-3/TRBV12-4

cdr3_aa: CAISPPSTYEQYF
cdr3_nt: TGTGCCATCAGTCCCCCTTCCACCTACGAGCAGTACTTC
clone_size: few
d_call: .
j_call: TRBJ2-7
cdr3_length: 13
v_call: TRBV10-3

cdr3_aa: CASRRNAGDTGELFF
cdr3_nt: TGTGCCAGCAGAAGGAATGCAGGGGATACCGGGGAGCTGTTTTTT
clone_size: .
d_call: .
j_call: TRBJ2-2
cdr3_length: 15
v_call: TRBV6-1

cdr3_aa: CASRTPSTDTQYF
cdr3_nt: TGTGCCAGCAGAACTCCTAGCACAGATACGCAGTATTTT
clone_size: many
d_call: .
j_call: TRBJ2-3
cdr3_length: 13
v_call: TRBV6-6

cdr3_aa: CASSFRVDTGELFF
cdr3_nt: TGTGCCAGCAGCTTCCGGGTCGACACCGGGGAGCTGTTTTTT
clone_size: .
d_call: .
j_call: TRBJ2-2
cdr3_length: 14
v_call: TRBV9

cdr3_aa: CASSLRGTSGGSETQYF
cdr3_nt: TGTGCCAGCAGCTTAAGAGGGACTAGCGGGGGGTCGGAGACCCAGTACTTC
clone_size: .
d_call: TRBD2
j_call: TRBJ2-5
cdr3_length: 17
v_call: TRBV7-8

cdr3_aa: CSVEENPSGRNEQYF
cdr3_nt: TGCAGCGTTGAAGAGAACCCTAGCGGGAGAAACGAGCAGTACTTC
clone_size: .
d_call: TRBD2
j_call: TRBJ2-7
cdr3_length: 15
v_call: TRBV29-1

cdr3_aa: CAISTSGTDTQYF
cdr3_nt: TGTGCCATCAGCACTAGCGGAACAGATACGCAGTATTTT
clone_size: .
d_call: TRBD2
j_call: TRBJ2-3
cdr3_length: 13
v_call: TRBV10-3

cdr3_aa: CASSQGDRGFQETQYF
cdr3_nt: TGTGCCAGCAGCCAAGGGGACAGGGGATTCCAAGAGACCCAGTACTTC
clone_size: .
d_call: TRBD1
j_call: TRBJ2-5
cdr3_length: 16
v_call: TRBV3-1

cdr3_aa: CASSPRDRVSGANVLTF
cdr3_nt: TGTGCCAGCAGCCCCCGGGACAGGGTCTCTGGGGCCAACGTCCTGACTTTC
clone_size: .
d_call: TRBD1
j_call: TRBJ2-6
cdr3_length: 17
v_call: TRBV5-4

cdr3_aa: CASRPGQGGSYEQYF
cdr3_nt: TGTGCCAGCAGACCCGGACAGGGGGGATCCTACGAGCAGTACTTC
clone_size: .
d_call: TRBD1
j_call: TRBJ2-7
cdr3_length: 15
v_call: TRBV6-6

cdr3_aa: CASSLEPLDPGALGYTF
cdr3_nt: TGTGCCAGCAGTTTAGAGCCGCTCGATCCGGGGGCACTTGGCTACACCTTC
clone_size: few
d_call: .
j_call: TRBJ1-2
cdr3_length: 17
v_call: TRBV12-3/TRBV12-4

cdr3_aa: CASSLVTPYEQYF
cdr3_nt: TGCGCCAGCAGCTTGGTAACACCCTACGAGCAGTACTTC
clone_size: .
d_call: .
j_call: TRBJ2-7
cdr3_length: 13
v_call: TRBV5-1

cdr3_aa: CASTRYHRDPSDNEQFF
cdr3_nt: TGTGCCAGTACCCGTTACCACCGGGACCCTTCCGACAATGAGCAGTTCTTC
clone_size: few
d_call: .
j_call: TRBJ2-1
cdr3_length: 17
v_call: TRBV19

cdr3_aa: CASGLRRESYNEQFF
cdr3_nt: TGTGCTAGTGGGCTCCGGCGGGAGAGTTACAATGAGCAGTTCTTC
clone_size: few
d_call: TRBD2
j_call: TRBJ2-1
cdr3_length: 15
v_call: TRBV12-5

cdr3_aa: CASSIGTGGEQFF
cdr3_nt: TGCGCCAGCAGCATCGGGACAGGTGGGGAGCAGTTCTTC
clone_size: few
d_call: TRBD1
j_call: TRBJ2-1
cdr3_length: 13
v_call: TRBV5-1

cdr3_aa: CASSKAPDRSNEKLFF
cdr3_nt: TGTGCCAGCAGCAAAGCGCCGGACCGATCGAATGAAAAACTGTTTTTT
clone_size: .
d_call: .
j_call: TRBJ1-4
cdr3_length: 16
v_call: TRBV21-1

cdr3_aa: CSAQARDRSYNEQFF
cdr3_nt: TGCAGTGCTCAGGCCCGGGACAGGAGCTACAATGAGCAGTTCTTC
clone_size: .
d_call: TRBD1
j_call: TRBJ2-1
cdr3_length: 15
v_call: TRBV20-1

cdr3_aa: CASSYPGQANEKLFF
cdr3_nt: TGTGCCAGCAGTTATCCGGGACAGGCTAATGAAAAACTGTTTTTT
clone_size: few
d_call: TRBD1
j_call: TRBJ1-4
cdr3_length: 15
v_call: TRBV12-3/TRBV12-4

cdr3_aa: CASSLAGGGYGYTF
cdr3_nt: TGTGCCAGCAGCCTTGCAGGGGGCGGCTATGGCTACACCTTC
clone_size: many
d_call: TRBD1
j_call: TRBJ1-2
cdr3_length: 14
v_call: TRBV27

cdr3_aa: CASSHSSYEQYF
cdr3_nt: TGTGCCAGCAGCCACTCCTCCTACGAGCAGTACTTC
clone_size: few
d_call: .
j_call: TRBJ2-7
cdr3_length: 12
v_call: TRBV6-2/TRBV6-3

cdr3_aa: CPSSLGATGGAYNEQFF
cdr3_nt: TGTCCCAGCAGCTTGGGGGCGACAGGGGGCGCCTACAATGAGCAGTTCTTC
clone_size: .
d_call: TRBD1
j_call: TRBJ2-1
cdr3_length: 17
v_call: TRBV5-6

cdr3_aa: CASSVAGASGVSGANVLTF
cdr3_nt: TGTGCCAGCAGCGTAGCTGGGGCTAGCGGGGTCTCTGGGGCCAACGTCCTGACTTTC
clone_size: many
d_call: TRBD2
j_call: TRBJ2-6
cdr3_length: 19
v_call: TRBV9

cdr3_aa: CASSLESYNKQFF
cdr3_nt: TGTGCCAGCAGCTTAGAGTCCTACAATAAGCAGTTCTTC
clone_size: .
d_call: .
j_call: TRBJ2-1
cdr3_length: 13
v_call: TRBV7-9

cdr3_aa: CASSQDRGLREQFF
cdr3_nt: TGCGCCAGCAGCCAAGATCGAGGTCTCAGGGAGCAGTTCTTC
clone_size: many
d_call: .
j_call: TRBJ2-1
cdr3_length: 14
v_call: TRBV4-1

cdr3_aa: CASSVVTGTEAFF
cdr3_nt: TGTGCCAGCAGCGTAGTCACCGGGACTGAAGCTTTCTTT
clone_size: many
d_call: .
j_call: TRBJ1-1
cdr3_length: 13
v_call: TRBV9

cdr3_aa: CASSPVGQGADTQYF
cdr3_nt: TGTGCCAGCTCACCAGTGGGGCAGGGGGCAGATACGCAGTATTTT
clone_size: .
d_call: TRBD1
j_call: TRBJ2-3
cdr3_length: 15
v_call: TRBV18

cdr3_aa: CASSDLIDGSYEQYF
cdr3_nt: TGCGCCAGCAGTGACTTAATCGACGGATCCTACGAGCAGTACTTC
clone_size: many
d_call: .
j_call: TRBJ2-7
cdr3_length: 15
v_call: TRBV10-1

cdr3_aa: CASSPGTSSSEQYF
cdr3_nt: TGCGCCAGCAGCCCCGGGACATCCTCTTCGGAGCAGTACTTC
clone_size: .
d_call: .
j_call: TRBJ2-7
cdr3_length: 14
v_call: TRBV4-3

cdr3_aa: CASAGRSYNSPLHF
cdr3_nt: TGTGCCAGCGCAGGACGCTCCTATAATTCACCCCTCCACTTT
clone_size: .
d_call: .
j_call: TRBJ1-6
cdr3_length: 14
v_call: TRBV6-1

cdr3_aa: CSADQRDRELNTEAFF
cdr3_nt: TGCAGTGCTGATCAACGGGACAGGGAGCTGAACACTGAAGCTTTCTTT
clone_size: many
d_call: TRBD1
j_call: TRBJ1-1
cdr3_length: 16
v_call: TRBV20-1

cdr3_aa: CASSLRAVDIEAFF
cdr3_nt: TGTGCCAGCAGCTTAAGGGCAGTTGATATTGAAGCTTTCTTT
clone_size: many
d_call: .
j_call: TRBJ1-1
cdr3_length: 14
v_call: TRBV11-2

cdr3_aa: CASSQDLRTGPYNEQFF
cdr3_nt: TGTGCCAGCAGCCAAGATCTTAGGACAGGCCCCTACAATGAGCAGTTCTTC
clone_size: few
d_call: TRBD1
j_call: TRBJ2-1
cdr3_length: 17
v_call: TRBV3-1

cdr3_aa: CASSSGTNTGELFF
cdr3_nt: TGTGCCAGCAGCTCCGGGACAAACACCGGGGAGCTGTTTTTT
clone_size: many
d_call: .
j_call: TRBJ2-2
cdr3_length: 14
v_call: TRBV11-2

cdr3_aa: CASSPRKGSGYGYTF
cdr3_nt: TGTGCCAGCAGTCCCCGTAAAGGGTCGGGCTATGGCTACACCTTC
clone_size: many
d_call: .
j_call: TRBJ1-2
cdr3_length: 15
v_call: TRBV6-6

cdr3_aa: CASSQDRAGSYNEQFF
cdr3_nt: TGTGCCAGCAGCCAAGATCGCGCGGGCTCCTACAATGAGCAGTTCTTC
clone_size: .
d_call: .
j_call: TRBJ2-1
cdr3_length: 16
v_call: TRBV3-1

cdr3_aa: CSVLGTHYGYTF
cdr3_nt: TGCAGCGTTTTAGGGACCCACTATGGCTACACCTTC
clone_size: few
d_call: .
j_call: TRBJ1-2
cdr3_length: 12
v_call: TRBV29-1

cdr3_aa: CASSEYRTSGNTIYF
cdr3_nt: TGCGCCAGCAGTGAGTACAGGACCTCTGGAAACACCATATATTTT
clone_size: many
d_call: .
j_call: TRBJ1-3
cdr3_length: 15
v_call: TRBV10-2

cdr3_aa: CASRRGTSGNNEQFF
cdr3_nt: TGTGCCAGCAGAAGGGGGACTAGCGGGAACAATGAGCAGTTCTTC
clone_size: few
d_call: TRBD2
j_call: TRBJ2-1
cdr3_length: 15
v_call: TRBV28

cdr3_aa: CAGQGLEDTQYF
cdr3_nt: TGTGCCGGACAGGGACTAGAAGATACGCAGTATTTT
clone_size: many
d_call: .
j_call: TRBJ2-3
cdr3_length: 12
v_call: TRBV7-9

cdr3_aa: CASSETAGESGTDTQYF
cdr3_nt: TGTGCCAGCAGTGAGACGGCAGGGGAATCGGGCACAGATACGCAGTATTTT
clone_size: few
d_call: .
j_call: TRBJ2-3
cdr3_length: 17
v_call: TRBV2

cdr3_aa: CASSWTVYSNQPQHF
cdr3_nt: TGTGCCAGTAGTTGGACAGTATATAGCAATCAGCCCCAGCATTTT
clone_size: few
d_call: .
j_call: TRBJ1-5
cdr3_length: 15
v_call: TRBV19

cdr3_aa: CSARASGDSPLHF
cdr3_nt: TGCAGTGCCAGGGCGTCGGGCGATTCACCCCTCCACTTT
clone_size: many
d_call: .
j_call: TRBJ1-6
cdr3_length: 13
v_call: TRBV20-1

cdr3_aa: CASSLAPSETYEQYF
cdr3_nt: TGTGCCAGCAGCTTAGCACCTAGCGAAACCTACGAGCAGTACTTC
clone_size: few
d_call: .
j_call: TRBJ2-7
cdr3_length: 15
v_call: TRBV7-9

cdr3_aa: CASSTPSGRENEQFF
cdr3_nt: TGTGCCAGCAGCACACCTAGCGGGAGAGAGAATGAGCAGTTCTTC
clone_size: .
d_call: TRBD2
j_call: TRBJ2-1
cdr3_length: 15
v_call: TRBV7-2

cdr3_aa: CSARDTGGYGYTF
cdr3_nt: TGCAGTGCTAGAGACACAGGGGGCTATGGCTACACCTTC
clone_size: many
d_call: TRBD1
j_call: TRBJ1-2
cdr3_length: 13
v_call: TRBV20-1

cdr3_aa: CSASNTVDTPNYGYTF
cdr3_nt: TGCAGTGCTAGTAACACCGTGGACACTCCTAACTATGGCTACACCTTC
clone_size: few
d_call: .
j_call: TRBJ1-2
cdr3_length: 16
v_call: TRBV20-1

cdr3_aa: CSARLTGDEKLFF
cdr3_nt: TGCAGTGCTAGATTAACGGGTGATGAAAAACTGTTTTTT
clone_size: .
d_call: .
j_call: TRBJ1-4
cdr3_length: 13
v_call: TRBV20-1

cdr3_aa: CASSPRHQETQYF
cdr3_nt: TGTGCCAGCTCACCACGTCACCAAGAGACCCAGTACTTC
clone_size: .
d_call: .
j_call: TRBJ2-5
cdr3_length: 13
v_call: TRBV18

cdr3_aa: CASSYRGGYEQYF
cdr3_nt: TGTGCCAGCAGCTATCGGGGGGGCTACGAGCAGTACTTC
clone_size: few
d_call: TRBD2
j_call: TRBJ2-7
cdr3_length: 13
v_call: TRBV13

cdr3_aa: CASSPIGYTF
cdr3_nt: TGTGCCAGCAGCCCTATTGGCTACACCTTC
clone_size: few
d_call: .
j_call: TRBJ1-2
cdr3_length: 10
v_call: TRBV7-9

cdr3_aa: CASSLSHNQPQHF
cdr3_nt: TGTGCCAGCAGTTTATCTCACAATCAGCCCCAGCATTTT
clone_size: many
d_call: .
j_call: TRBJ1-5
cdr3_length: 13
v_call: TRBV27

cdr3_aa: CASSERGGQGAFVYEQFF
cdr3_nt: TGTGCCAGCAGTGAAAGGGGGGGACAGGGGGCTTTCGTCTATGAGCAGTTCTTC
clone_size: .
d_call: TRBD1
j_call: TRBJ2-1
cdr3_length: 18
v_call: TRBV6-1

cdr3_aa: CASGLSHRVAEQFF
cdr3_nt: TGTGCTAGTGGTTTGTCGCACCGGGTTGCTGAGCAGTTCTTC
clone_size: few
d_call: .
j_call: TRBJ2-1
cdr3_length: 14
v_call: TRBV12-5